The 10 T cell receptor beta chains below come from one sample, sequenced in a study of blood T cell repertoires in COVID-19. Measured with immunoSEQ multiplex PCR; TCRdb has only the in-frame clones, and not every one. This repertoire shows approximately 240,000 clones, nearly 85% found once; its top ten account for roughly 1.2%. The sequenced sample consisted of peripheral blood. The receptor source for this set is a woman aged 25-40 years with COVID-19, enrolled during active disease.

This chain uses TRBV6-5 with TRBJ2-5; 9 nucleotides line up with TRBD1. The CDR3 is made up of 16 amino acids. V trimming: 3 bases; J trimming: 2 bases; junction bases outside the gene matches: 7. Germline lookup yields CDR1 MNHEY and CDR2 SVGAGI. DNA for the CDR3: TGTGCCAGCAGTTATTTTGGAGACAGGGGGCAAGAGACCCAGTACTTC. Residues: CASSYFGDRGQETQYF.

This clone showed up just a few times. V usage is TRBV5-4 and J usage is TRBJ2-2; no clear D. The ends were cut back, 2 bases at V and 7 bases at J, with 6 bases in the middle. CDR1 and CDR2 (germline): SGHNT, YYREEE (reference sequence). The length of the CDR3 is 12 residues. CDR3 region: CASSFAGGELFF. DNA of the CDR3: TGTGCCAGCAGCTTTGCAGGCGGGGAGCTGTTTTTT.

V gene TRBV3-1 (or the pseudogene TRBV3-2) combines with J gene TRBJ2-5; 11 bases map to TRBD2. J lost 5 bases, V lost 2 bases, and 4 bases had no gene match. This CDR3 region has 15 residues. Germline V gene sequence: CDR1 LGHDT, CDR2 YNNKEL (reference sequence). In DNA form, the CDR3 reads TGTGCCAGCAGCCAAATAGCGGGAGGGAGGGAGACCCAGTACTTC. As protein: CASSQIAGGRETQYF.

This CDR3 is CASSESRAWEGRETQYF. The CDR3 DNA reads as TGTGCCAGCAGTGAAAGTAGGGCGTGGGAAGGGAGGGAGACCCAGTACTTC. The chain combines TRBV6-1 with TRBJ2-5, with D possibly being TRBD2 (6 bases). Germline-derived CDR1 and CDR2 are MNHNS and SASEGT. Trimming stripped 2 bases from V and 5 bases from J, with 21 bases between. The CDR3 is 17 amino acids.

V is TRBV4-3 and J is TRBJ1-5; the match to TRBD1 covers 8 bases. The CDR3 has 15 residues. Germline values: CDR1 LGHNA, CDR2 YSLEER. Trimming took 0 bases from V and 5 from J; bases not matched to a gene: 3. In nucleotides, the CDR3 is TGCGCCAGCAGCCAAGACCACAGGGGGGATCAGCCCCAGCATTTT. This codes for CASSQDHRGDQPQHF.

This chain joins TRBV27 and TRBJ2-1; 7 nucleotides line up with TRBD2. This CDR3 has 16 residues. Germline assignment: CDR1 MNHEY and CDR2 SMNVEV (reference sequence). The J segment lost 3 bases and the V segment lost 4 bases, leaving 9 bases of the junction unmatched. CDR3 sequence (DNA): TGTGCCAGCAGTTCCGTGGAGCGGGGTGACTACAATGAGCAGTTCTTC. It yields the protein CASSSVERGDYNEQFF.

The rearrangement links TRBV10-3 to TRBJ2-7, with TRBD1 identical over 9 bases. J gave up 3 bases and V 11 bases, and 5 bases lay outside the gene matches. Germline V gene data show CDR1 as ENHRY and CDR2 as SYGVKD. This CDR3 has 12 amino acids. Written as DNA, the CDR3 is TGTGCCGTACAGGACAGGGGCTACGAGCAGTACTTC. It translates to CAVQDRGYEQYF.

This chain links TRBV3-1 (or the pseudogene TRBV3-2) with TRBJ1-2; D remains unclear. V lost 2 bases and J lost 4, with 8 bases in between. The CDR3 length is 13 residues. Per the germline V gene, CDR1 is LGHDT and CDR2 is YNNKEL (reference sequence). Here the CDR3 reads CASSQRSGYGYTF. Written as DNA, the CDR3 is TGTGCCAGCAGCCAACGGTCTGGCTATGGCTACACCTTC.

J is TRBJ1-1 and V is TRBV19; D perhaps matches TRBD1 (5 bases). The CDR3 spans 13 residues. Germline-derived CDR1 and CDR2 are LNHDA and SQIVND (reference sequence). V was clipped by 6 bases and J by 4 bases, with 12 bases between them. Written as DNA, the CDR3 is TGTGCCAGTAGAATCCAGGGCGGCACTGAAGCTTTCTTT. Protein: CASRIQGGTEAFF.

The V gene is TRBV9, the J gene TRBJ1-1; D may be TRBD1 (6 bases). Germline assignment: CDR1 SGDLS and CDR2 YYNGEE. This CDR3 is 12 amino acids long. Trimming took 4 bases from V and 10 from J, leaving 14 bases between them. CDR3 amino acids: CASSPGGGVAFF. The CDR3 region has the DNA TGTGCCAGCAGCCCCGGGGGGGGCGTAGCTTTCTTT. Variable domain in full (rest from reference TRBV9 and TRBJ1-1): DSGVTQTPKHLITATGQRVTLRCSPRSGDLSVYWYQQSLDQGLQFLIQYYNGEERAKGNILERFSAQQFPDLHSELNLSSLELGDSALYFCASSPGGGVAFFGQGTRLTVV.